This note documents a single TCR beta chain sequence. This clonotype was seen only a few times. Its antigen is not yet known. Base quality data are lacking; no much larger clone is found one base away. This sample is part of a study of T cells in Graves' hyperthyroidism and ophthalmopathy (dated by TCRdb to between 2018 and 2021). For context, the study as a whole: Peripheral blood was sampled at the time of initial diagnosis, prior to any treatment. The paper reports TCR Vbeta CDR3 sequencing of approximately 130 peripheral blood samples: under 45 ophthalmopathy, 70 to 85 hyperthyroidism and approximately 17 progressor patients. Prospective prediction of ophthalmopathy was tested in an independent validation cohort of approximately 19 hyperthyroidism patients and some 17 patients who later progressed to ophthalmopathy. To identify TCR V-J signatures that set the groups apart, the researchers used a discovery cohort of 95 to 100 patients, made up of around 40 with Graves' ophthalmopathy and 55 to 65 with stable Graves' hyperthyroidism. Once sampling was done, hyperthyroidism patients were given methimazole at a starting dose of 30 mg daily, whereas ophthalmopathy patients were given high-dose intravenous methylprednisolone. In roughly six Graves' hyperthyroidism patients, the study also compared T-cell repertoires from thyroid tissue with T-cell repertoires from blood. The approximately 90 discovery patients were randomly split 7:3 into training and test sets. Study-wide findings and limitations: In validation, progression to ophthalmopathy was predicted by the model with approximately 67% sensitivity and approximately 78% specificity, a median of about 6 months before onset. In cross-validation, a model built on a 13 V-J signature told ophthalmopathy apart from stable hyperthyroidism with approximately 90% sensitivity and 81% to 82% specificity, and in testing the same model reached 80%/75%. Most expanded thyroid clonotypes (frequency above 0.001) were also detected in blood, suggesting blood repertoires may reflect thyroid immune responses. No statistical method was used to fix the sample size in advance, and group allocation was not hidden from the investigators.

A patient counted as having stable Graves' hyperthyroidism if no progression to ophthalmopathy occurred over 18 months of follow-up. Hyperthyroidism patients were newly diagnosed, had a disease duration of under 2 months, and were aged 18 to 65 years. Exclusion was applied to patients with uncontrolled infections, other autoimmune diseases, pregnancy or lactation. Diagnoses were based on clinical symptoms, serum thyroxine and TRAb, thyroid ultrasound and orbital computed tomography. Ficoll-Paque density gradient centrifugation was used to isolate PBMCs from 9.5 to 10 ml of fresh peripheral blood. Trizol reagent was used to extract total RNA, and RNA quality was then checked on an Agilent 2100 Bioanalyzer. Reading the germline V gene gives CDR1 SQVTM and CDR2 ANQGSEA. Counted from cysteine to phenylalanine, this CDR3 has 14 amino acids. Of the read, only the CDR3 DNA is kept; its 42 bases are in frame from base 1. Trimming takes 7 bases from V and 1 base from J, and the germline ends sit 13 bases apart.

TCR beta CDR3 regions were amplified from RNA transcripts. The first round of RT-PCR for the TCR CDR3 was performed with the HTBI primer set and the Qiagen OneStep RT-PCR kit. A second multiplex PCR round built the libraries, followed by size selection and purification. Sequencing of the libraries was done on an Illumina HiSeq2000 using paired-end 100 bp reads. In the authors' own workflow: Raw data were processed with SOAPnuke, discarding reads with adapters, uncalled bases, mean Phred below 15, or no exact constant-primer or identifier match. COPE v1.2.5 was used to merge high-quality paired reads, and clonotypes were defined as unique nucleotide sequences. Clonotypes were aligned to IMGT TRBV, TRBD and TRBJ reference segments using MiTCR v1.1. Only V-J combinations with frequency above 0.0001, covering 99% to 99.2% of repertoires, were analysed. A TCS score was defined as the ratio of F50 (clonal expansion) to E x V (chaos), with BLOSUM62-based TCRdist applied between CDR3 peptides within each V-J. Welch's t-statistics and random forest reduced approximately 520 V-J features to roughly 13, which were used in a naive Bayes classifier (R e1071). Starting from the raw public reads, TCRdb applied fastp trimming at Q25, assembled clones with MiXCR and retained in-frame beta chains. Entries that share a CDR3 protein sequence are merged under the most common genes and DNA. These V and J calls originate from TCRdb's pipeline instead of the authors' own analysis. This sample holds fewer than 800,000 distinct CDR3 sequences; less than 20% were observed only once. The ten largest clones take up approximately 8.4% of the sample.

The rearranged chain carries TRBV29-1 and TRBJ2-2, with TRBD2 perhaps the D gene, on 6 matching bases. The sequence was collected from a young man with Graves' hyperthyroidism. The sequenced sample was blood. The CDR3: CSGRGPMNTGELFF. The DNA sequence follows: TGCAGCGGGAGGGGACCTATGAACACCGGGGAGCTGTTTTTT.